This T cell receptor (beta chain) was sequenced in a study of cytomegalovirus exposure and HLA in healthy donors. 60 Vbeta and 13 Jbeta primers were used in PCR. In the original analysis: Later work found tens of millions of unique TCR beta chains, with 9.5 million to 12 million shared. Sequenced by immunoSEQ multiplex PCR; TCRdb stores in-frame clones only, minus some. V and J calls and clone size follow that table, whereas D and trimming were derived from the DNA. The top ten hold 10% of the sample, which has 85,000 to 110,000 clones, about 77% seen once. The germline CDR1 and CDR2 sequences are LNHDA and SQIVND (reference sequence). J lost 7 bases, V lost 5 bases, and 9 bases had no gene match. The CDR3 extends over 17 amino acids. The table lists this clone with a few counts. Its antigen is unknown. The study, taken as a whole, reports: In a later analysis, a genetic analysis reported fewer productive-TCR N-insertions in an Asian-associated ancestry cluster than the cohort average. As a later analysis revealed, the rate of TCR association differed by HLA locus, with DRB1 most and HLA-C fewest. In a later analysis, several top co-occurrence clusters appeared linked to parvovirus B19, influenza, CMV and Epstein-Barr virus.

The chain joins TRBV19 to TRBJ2-1; 15 bases map to TRBD2. The source is a woman under 30 in good health and CMV-seropositive. Material: PBMCs. The CDR3 DNA is TGTGCCAGTAGTCCTACCGGGACTAGCGGGGGGAGGAATGAGCAGTTCTTC. This gives the protein CASSPTGTSGGRNEQFF.